This T cell receptor (beta chain) was obtained from a study of cytomegalovirus exposure and HLA in healthy donors (dated by TCRdb to 2017 to 2019). Study-level background: According to an earlier analysis of a few hundred of the donors, 200 million or so T cells yielded 90 million to 130 million unique TCR beta sequences and 276 Gb of sequence data. An early release that covered approximately 600 HLA-typed donors contained about 300 gigabases of sequencing data and 65 million to 100 million unique TCR sequences. Of the approximately 400 genotyped donors, over 70% fell in the genetic ancestry cluster associated with self-reported Caucasian donors. The study aimed to test whether signatures of past pathogen exposure could be identified by cataloging public T cell receptors. The study profiled the T cell repertoires of about 640 subjects by immunosequencing and related them to cytomegalovirus serostatus. In addition to the first cohort of 666 subjects, a separate validation cohort of some 120 different subjects was used. To predict cytomegalovirus infection status, the study brought together high-throughput TCR immunosequencing, statistical association of individual TCRs with disease status, and machine learning. In a later analysis, previously published TCR beta repertoires from 500 to 750 donors were re-analyzed and high-resolution HLA genotyping was added so that TCR occurrence patterns could be studied. The later analysis used no new phenotypic data to find candidate immune exposures, relying instead on TCR beta sequences and their occurrence across donors. An earlier analysis of around 540 of the donors applied high-throughput TCR beta sequencing to assess whether each TCR beta V gene segment acted as functional or pseudogenic. Donor age, sex, ethnicity and CMV serostatus were collected together with the repertoire data. A later genetic analysis used genome-wide SNP genotypes for about 65% of the 666 donors, treating that subset as a discovery cohort. All discovery cohort repertoires had been generated using a single sequencing platform. Both class I and class II loci were covered by HLA typing, at four-digit resolution. Typing coverage differed by locus: A, B, C, DRB1 and DQB1 were typed in about 629-630 donors, DQA1 in roughly 500, DPA1 in 600 to 610, and DPB1 in approximately 450. Four or five DR-DQ haplotypes were handled as single units for association and clustering because linkage in the cohort was strong. Among roughly 400 genotyped donors of the cohort, an average of around 240,000 unique TCR beta nucleotide sequences were sequenced per donor, around 20% of them non-productive.

The cohort was made up of about 670 healthy bone marrow donors. At the time of sampling, all cohort members were nominally healthy, though unrecorded immune exposures were likely present. The donor tested CMV seropositive and was one of the 289 seropositive cohort members. Each donor provided a peripheral blood sample, and peripheral blood mononuclear cells were used for TCR beta sequencing. Genomic DNA extraction from the blood cell samples was performed with the Qiagen DNeasy Blood Extraction Kit. Paper-wide results and their limitations: In this cohort, only TCR beta chains were sequenced, and detectable features were limited by the absence of alpha or paired-chain data. The authors suggested that the approach could potentially be extended to other disease states and immunological phenotypes. Cytomegalovirus status was reported to be diagnosed by the classifier with high specificity and sensitivity in both the original and validation cohorts. The study listed 170 or so TCR beta chains as associated with cytomegalovirus. A cluster of highly shared sequence variants was judged likely to be a technical artifact of the sequencing pipeline. A further reported finding was that TCR beta sequences accurately predicted the HLA-A and HLA-B alleles for most subjects in the first cohort. While some public TCRs were present in many individuals, most TCR sequences turned up only very rarely across donors. A later genetic analysis reported fewer N-insertions in productive TCRs among donors in an Asian-associated ancestry cluster than the roughly 690-donor mean. The 87-base-pair reads could not distinguish some IMGT-functional V segments, including TRBV6-2 and TRBV6-3, so those segments were excluded. Because some donors lacked HLA typing at each locus, the association tests relied only on the typed subset. According to a later analysis, most CMV-associated TCR beta chains appeared to be HLA-restricted, and the HLA associations seemed to be driven largely by CMV exposure. V-gene and J-gene trimming of TCR beta chains was associated with a missense DCLRE1C variant in a later genetic analysis, and the association was replicated in an independent cohort. A later analysis reported that several top co-occurrence clusters appeared linked to parvovirus B19, influenza, CMV and Epstein-Barr virus. The only immune exposure information available for the cohort was CMV serostatus. In a later analysis, HLA-associated TCR beta chains showed more clonal expansion and lower generation probabilities than non-associated chains that were equally common. In vitro tests confirmed that a few of the cytomegalovirus-associated TCR beta chains recognize cytomegalovirus antigens. An earlier analysis of approximately 500 of the donors showed that most TCR beta V segments appeared in productive rearrangements either about 87% or about 30% of the time, which broadly matched IMGT annotations. Assigning TCR associations to individual alleles was difficult when HLA alleles, especially DR and DQ, strongly co-occurred. The presence/absence analyses assumed that sequencing depth was roughly uniform across donors, and that assumption may not be true. According to a later analysis, TCR association rates differed among HLA loci, with DRB1 alleles showing the most associated TCRs and HLA-C alleles showing the fewest. The earlier analysis of approximately 540 of the donors excluded over 15 rarely observed V segments, including chromosome 9 orphons, because counts were too low. A later analysis associated roughly 17,000 TCR beta sequences with specific HLA alleles at a false discovery rate of 0.05. Linkage disequilibrium might explain the correlated functional status among segregating V segments, but an unknown experimental factor could not be excluded.

The library was prepared using the immunoSEQ multiplex PCR assay. The multiplex PCR relied on a mix of 60 forward primers for TCR Vbeta segments and 13 reverse primers for TCR Jbeta segments. Amplification of the CDR3 region of rearranged TCR beta genes was performed with a multiplex PCR assay on genomic DNA. On the Illumina HiSeq System, the amplified TCR beta libraries were sequenced as 87-base-pair reads. The source study handled its data this way. A later analysis tallied about 77 million unique TCR beta chains across the 600 to 700 repertoires, and approximately 12 million of those chains were shared by two or more donors. A nearest-neighbor algorithm error-corrected the raw reads and collapsed the reads into unique sequences, merging closely related sequences to remove PCR and sequencing errors. Alignment of CDR3 sequences to IMGT reference sequences was used to assign V, D and J gene segments. Each retained sequence needed at least a six-nucleotide match to both a V gene segment and a J gene segment. A rearrangement was called productive if the CDR3 had no stop codons and remained in frame with V and J, and every other rearrangement was called non-productive. CDR3 was defined by IMGT convention, running from the second conserved V-encoded cysteine to the conserved J-encoded phenylalanine. Sequences without an unambiguous match to a single V gene segment were excluded from the earlier analysis of 450 to 750 of the donors. In an earlier analysis of almost 600 of the donors, a V segment was called functional when productive rearrangements were above 56.7%, and segregating when the standard deviation between donors exceeded 5%. A statistical classification framework was built to diagnose cytomegalovirus status from the catalog of TCR beta chain sequences. In a later analysis, V and J genes were assigned by comparing TCR nucleotide sequences against IMGT/GENE-DB human TR gene sequences. Using the TCRdist pipeline, a later analysis assigned CDR3 sequences along with most-parsimonious VDJ recombination scenarios. In a later analysis, each TCR beta chain was defined by its CDR3 amino acid sequence together with its V-gene family, and reads lacking a unique V-gene family were excluded. As a way to deal with suspected cross-contamination and a sequencing artifact, a later analysis dropped 592 nucleotide sequences that were highly shared and had low generation probability. A later analysis calculated a clonal expansion index for each public chain from normalized within-repertoire ranks of inferred template counts. In a later analysis, generation probabilities were computed with a VDJ recombination model fitted to out-of-frame rearrangements, and the resulting probabilities were checked against IGoR. Hypergeometric tests were used in a later analysis to score TCR-TCR, TCR-HLA and TCR-CMV co-occurrence, with a repertoire-size bias correction applied to the TCR pairs. A later analysis estimated false discovery rates by permuting HLA or CMV assignments 20 times. In a later analysis, co-occurring TCRs were grouped with DBSCAN, and TCRdist sequence similarity was added when clustering was performed within HLA-allele-positive subsets. Co-occurrence clustering excluded repertoires with fewer than 30,000 or more than 120,000 public chains, plus five with anomalous nucleotide sharing. TCRdb's version of the immuneACCESS table is confined to in-frame rearrangements and falls short of the full clone set. An unresolved V gene accounts for under half of the shortfall where checked; the remainder is of unknown origin. That table supplies the V and J calls and clone size; D and trimming were determined from the DNA. This sample has 100,000 or so clones in its table, and around 78% of those were observed once. Of the sample, around 4.3% falls within the top ten clones.

The trim is 2 bases for V and 6 bases for J, with a gap of 8 bases between the germline ends. CDR3 length: 13 amino acids, cysteine to phenylalanine. The retained sequence is limited to the CDR3, 39 bases, with the frame set at the first base. In the germline V gene (reference sequence), CDR1 corresponds to SEHNR and CDR2 to FQNEAQ. This clone has only a few counts. No antigen is known for it. Base-call qualities are not available, and no considerably larger clone is one nucleotide away. The same CDR3 can be traced to other DNA sequences in this sample. This receptor was identified in a woman between 40 and 55 years old in good health and CMV-seropositive. The chain was built from TRBV7-9 and TRBJ1-5, with the D gene call left open. Sequencing was performed on PBMCs. For the CDR3, the sequence is CASSLNSFQPQHF. The nucleotide sequence reads TGTGCCAGCAGCTTAAACAGTTTTCAGCCCCAGCATTTT. Where the CDR3 stops, the reference TRBV7-9 and TRBJ1-5 genes take over; the full variable domain is DTGVSQNPRHKITKRGQNVTFRCDPISEHNRLYWYRQTLGQGPEFLTYFQNEAQLEKSRLLSDRFSAERPKGSFSTLEIQRTEQGDSAMYLCASSLNSFQPQHFGDGTRLSIL.